The 4 T cell receptor beta chains listed next were all sequenced from one sample in a study of identical twins. TCRdb redid the calling of the 5' RACE reads with MiXCR, one entry per CDR3 protein. Of hundreds of thousands of distinct CDR3 sequences in the sample, 9% to 15% were seen once. The same data also contributed to another study, on yellow fever vaccine responses in identical twins.

Specimen: PBMCs. The receptor set was obtained from a woman younger than 30 in good health.

The chain has TRBV15 and TRBJ1-1, with D perhaps TRBD1 (6 bases). The germline gives CDR1 LNHNV, CDR2 YYDKDF (reference sequence). The CDR3 has 16 residues. The V gene lost 0 bases and the J gene lost 5 bases, with 16 bases spanning the gap. The CDR3 is CATSRDLGQGLTEAFF. The CDR3 DNA is TGTGCCACCAGCAGAGATCTGGGGCAGGGGTTAACTGAAGCTTTCTTT.

The rearrangement uses TRBV20-1 and TRBJ2-1; 10 positions agree with TRBD2. The CDR3 has 15 residues. Germline V gives CDR1 DFQATT, CDR2 SNEGSKA (reference sequence). Trimming took 2 bases from V and 7 from J; bases not matched to a gene: 8. CDR3: CSARPGTSALNEQFF. Here the CDR3 DNA reads TGCAGTGCTAGACCCGGGACTAGCGCCTTAAATGAGCAGTTCTTC.

This clonotype was detected ten times or more. The V and J genes are TRBV7-9 and TRBJ2-3, with D perhaps TRBD2 (6 bases). V was pared by 4 bases and J by 6 bases, with 20 bases between. The CDR3 is 16 residues long. Looked up from germline, CDR1 is SEHNR and CDR2 is FQNEAQ (reference sequence). CDR3 nucleotide sequence: TGTGCCAGCAGCTCAAAGCGGGCCCCAAATTTGGATACGCAGTATTTT. Amino acids: CASSSKRAPNLDTQYF.

This clonotype was seen only a few times. The CDR3: CASSLVASGIPGGNIQYF. The CDR3 DNA sequence: TGCGCCAGCAGCTTGGTGGCTAGCGGGATCCCCGGGGGGAACATTCAGTACTTC. This rearrangement joins TRBV5-1 to TRBJ2-4, with TRBD2 matching over 9 bases. Germline CDR1 is SGHRS and CDR2 is YFSETQ. This CDR3 is built from 18 residues. Unmatched junction bases numbered 14, after V lost 0 bases and J lost 7 bases.